The 27 T cell receptor beta chains below were found in one sample sequenced in a study of blood T cells in healthy people across ages. The authors ran a second PCR of about 7 to 11 cycles using a sample-barcoded 5' primer and a J-beta primer mix. TCRdb re-called the 5' RACE reads with MiXCR, one entry per CDR3 protein. The sample yields some 1,500,000 distinct CDR3 sequences, about 42% seen once. Sequencing was performed on blood. Every receptor here comes from a young woman in good health.

The chain joins TRBV12-3 or TRBV12-4 to TRBJ1-4, with D possibly matching TRBD1 (6 bases). The CDR3 has 17 amino acids. V gave up 1 base and J gave up 5 bases, with 17 bases separating them. The DNA for the CDR3 is TGTGCCAGCAGTTTAGTTAAGGGGGAGGGTAAAAATGAAAAACTGTTTTTT. This codes for CASSLVKGEGKNEKLFF.

The chain combines TRBV15 with TRBJ1-2; D is ambiguous. CDR3 length equals 13 residues. Trimming took off 2 bases at V and 5 bases at J, with 9 bases between the two ends. From germline, CDR1 is LNHNV and CDR2 YYDKDF (reference sequence). The DNA for the CDR3 is TGTGCCACCAGCAGATTAGGGTCTTATGGCTACACCTTC. Residues: CATSRLGSYGYTF.

The chain is built from TRBV15 and TRBJ2-1; weak D call: TRBD2 (6 bases). Germline CDR1 LNHNV, CDR2 YYDKDF (reference sequence). The V end lost 5 bases, the J end lost 5 bases, and 13 bases lay between the germline ends. The CDR3 covers 14 residues. The CDR3 sequence is CATSRDRLDNEQFF. For the CDR3, the DNA is TGTGCCACCAGCCGGGATAGACTAGACAATGAGCAGTTCTTC.

This clonotype appeared a few times. The chain combines TRBV12-3 or TRBV12-4 with TRBJ1-4; the D is unclear. The CDR3 is 14 residues long. V was cut by 3 bases and J by 8 bases, with 13 bases left in between. DNA for the CDR3: TGTGCCAGCAGTTTGACCGGGGTCTGGGAAAAACTGTTTTTT. This gives the protein CASSLTGVWEKLFF.

The chain employs TRBV12-3 or TRBV12-4 and TRBJ1-2; D possibly corresponds to TRBD1 (5 bases). Trimming removed 3 bases from V and 4 bases from J, with 21 bases in between. The CDR3 length is 17 residues. This CDR3 reads CASSFDPRGGRVYGYTF. The CDR3 DNA sequence: TGTGCCAGCAGTTTTGACCCTCGGGGAGGCAGGGTCTATGGCTACACCTTC.

With respect to this clonotype: Since a much larger clone is just one base distant, this may be a read error. The chain joins TRBV29-1 to TRBJ2-7; D gene uncertain. The germline CDR1 and CDR2 sequences are SQVTM and ANQGSEA. The CDR3 covers 13 residues. Trimming took off 2 bases at V and 7 bases at J, with 15 bases between the two ends. CDR3 nucleotides: TGCAGCGTTGAATGGTCAGAGATGGATGAGCAGTACTTC. Its translation is CSVEWSEMDEQYF.

This chain links TRBV25-1 with TRBJ2-1; 9 nucleotides match TRBD2. The CDR3 has 18 amino acids. Germline V lookup: CDR1 MGHDK, CDR2 SYGVNS. With V trimmed by 11 bases and J by 7 bases, 24 bases remained unmatched. The CDR3 DNA sequence: TGTGCCTGGGTAACCCTGGTGGCGGGAGGGCCTAAGCGAAATGAGCAGTTCTTC. It codes for CAWVTLVAGGPKRNEQFF.

This clonotype was observed a handful of times. V is TRBV20-1 and J is TRBJ1-2, with D possibly being TRBD1 (5 bases). CDR3 length: 14 amino acids. V gave up 5 bases and J gave up 4 bases, with 17 bases separating them. The V gene's germline CDR1 is DFQATT and CDR2 SNEGSKA (reference sequence). The CDR3 bases are TGCAGTGCTGCCCGACCCACCGACAGCTATGGCTACACCTTC. This gives the protein CSAARPTDSYGYTF.

The rearrangement links TRBV14 to TRBJ2-7; D could derive from TRBD1 or TRBD2 (5 bases each). There are 14 residues in the CDR3. V was trimmed by 4 bases and J by 3 bases, leaving 13 bases between them. Germline V gene lookup returns CDR1 SGHDN and CDR2 FVKESK. CDR3 sequence: CASSRDSGGYEQYF. CDR3 coding DNA: TGTGCCAGCAGCCGCGACAGTGGGGGCTACGAGCAGTACTTC.

This clonotype was found a few times. The chain carries TRBV6-2 or TRBV6-3 and TRBJ2-5; 8 nucleotides agree with TRBD1. V was pared by 0 bases and J by 11 bases, with 14 bases of the junction left unmatched. The CDR3 extends over 16 amino acids. The germline CDR1 and CDR2 sequences are MNHEY and SVGEGT. The CDR3 spells CASSYSPGQVYTEQYF. Here the CDR3 DNA reads TGTGCCAGCAGTTACTCTCCGGGACAGGTGTACACTGAGCAGTACTTC.

Worth noting for this clonotype: One junction end disagrees with the germline gene, perhaps due to a read error. The rearrangement joins TRBV29-1 to TRBJ2-7; TRBD2 matches 11 bases. The germline CDR1 and CDR2 sequences are SQVTM and ANQGSEA. The CDR3 contains 15 residues. For the CDR3, the DNA is TGCAGCGTTCAAAGGACTAGCGGGTTTTCTGCCGAGCGGTACTTC. Protein product: CSVQRTSGFSAERYF.

The rearrangement joins TRBV4-3 to TRBJ1-5; D is perhaps TRBD1 (5 bases). Trimming cost V 0 bases and J 12 bases, with 21 bases left between them. The CDR3 is 16 residues long. CDR1 LGHNA and CDR2 YSLEER come from the germline V gene. The CDR3 region has the DNA TGCGCCAGCAGCCAAGATGACCGGGGGTTTATGGAAGGCCAGCATTTT. Encoded protein: CASSQDDRGFMEGQHF.

The rearrangement uses TRBV7-9 and TRBJ1-4; D remains ambiguous. CDR3 length: 13 residues. Germline CDR1 reads SEHNR; CDR2 reads FQNEAQ (reference sequence). Between the trimmed V and J ends, which lost 2 bases and 8 bases, there was a span of 9 bases. The CDR3 region has the DNA TGTGCCAGCAGCTTAATGGGTGGCGAAAAACTGTTTTTT. This codes for CASSLMGGEKLFF.

The genes are TRBV4-3 and TRBJ2-7; 11 bases fit TRBD2. V lost 0 bases, J lost 6 bases, and 4 bases stayed unmatched. From germline, CDR1 is LGHNA and CDR2 YSLEER. This CDR3 has 15 residues. CDR3 bases: TGCGCCAGCAGCCAAGAACTAGCGGGAGACCCCGAGCAGTACTTC. This encodes CASSQELAGDPEQYF.

V is TRBV28 and J is TRBJ1-1, with D possibly TRBD1 on 5 matching bases. Germline assignment: CDR1 MDHEN and CDR2 SYDVKM. The CDR3 consists of 12 residues. Between the trimmed V and J ends, which lost 6 bases and 4 bases, there was a span of 9 bases. CDR3 in DNA: TGTGCCAGCAGATCGGGGGTCACTGAAGCTTTCTTT. As protein: CASRSGVTEAFF. The whole variable domain, filled in from reference TRBV28 and TRBJ1-1, reads DVKVTQSSRYLVKRTGEKVFLECVQDMDHENMFWYRQDPGLGLRLIYFSYDVKMKEKGDIPEGYSVSREKKERFSLILESASTNQTSMYLCASRSGVTEAFFGQGTRLTVV.

The chain is built from TRBV27 and TRBJ2-3; TRBD1 matches at 7 bases. The ends lost 6 bases at V and 0 bases at J; junction bases unmatched: 6. The CDR3 is made up of 15 amino acids. Germline V gives CDR1 MNHEY, CDR2 SMNVEV (reference sequence). The CDR3 reads CASRGTVFSTDTQYF. The CDR3, as DNA: TGTGCCAGCAGAGGGACAGTCTTCAGCACAGATACGCAGTATTTT.

This clonotype turned up a few times. The chain recombines TRBV18 with TRBJ1-6; D gene uncertain. Germline V gene lookup returns CDR1 KGHSH and CDR2 LQKENI. CDR3 size: 14 residues. The V gene lost 2 bases and the J gene lost 7 bases, with 9 bases spanning the gap. CDR3 nucleotide sequence: TGTGCCAGCTCACCAAGATCCAAAAATTCACCCCTCCACTTT. Translation gives CASSPRSKNSPLHF.

This chain joins TRBV5-1 and TRBJ2-7; the D gene is possibly TRBD2 (6 bases). Germline CDR1 is SGHRS and CDR2 is YFSETQ. The CDR3 is made up of 13 amino acids. V lost 3 bases and J 3 bases, leaving 10 bases between the germline ends. The CDR3 nucleotides are TGCGCCAGCAGCTGCCGGGGGTTCTACGAGCAGTACTTC. Translation gives CASSCRGFYEQYF. Full variable domain (outside the CDR3, taken from reference TRBV5-1 and TRBJ2-7): KAGVTQTPRYLIKTRGQQVTLSCSPISGHRSVSWYQQTPGQGLQFLFEYFSETQRNKGNFPGRFSGRQFSNSRSEMNVSTLELGDSALYLCASSCRGFYEQYFGPGTRLTVT.

The chain uses TRBV29-1 and TRBJ1-2, with D possibly matching TRBD1 (6 bases). Germline CDR1 reads SQVTM; CDR2 reads ANQGSEA. This CDR3 has 14 amino acids. V was trimmed by 1 base and J by 4 bases, leaving 13 bases between them. The CDR3 spells CSVEVGGYTYGYTF. The CDR3 nucleotides read TGCAGCGTTGAAGTCGGGGGCTATACCTATGGCTACACCTTC.

This clonotype was observed a few times. The CDR3 DNA follows: TGTGCCAGCAGTGAAGTGCAGGGGGAGAACACTGAAGCTTTCTTT. Protein sequence: CASSEVQGENTEAFF. The chain carries TRBV2 and TRBJ1-1, with TRBD1 matching 7 bases. The V and J ends lost 1 base and 1 base, in that order; junction bases with no gene match: 3. This CDR3 is built from 15 residues. CDR1 and CDR2 (germline): SNHLY, FYNNEI.

This clonotype appeared a few times. This chain joins TRBV27 and TRBJ1-2, with 9 bases matching TRBD1. The CDR3 sequence is 13 residues long. The V gene's germline CDR1 is MNHEY and CDR2 SMNVEV (reference sequence). Trimming cost V 5 bases and J 6 bases; bases outside gene matches: 4. The CDR3: CASSHRDRDGYTF. In DNA form, the CDR3 reads TGTGCCAGCAGTCACCGGGACAGGGATGGCTACACCTTC.

This clonotype occurred once. V usage is TRBV4-3 and J usage is TRBJ1-3, with 8 bases lining up with TRBD1. J lost 0 bases, V lost 1 base, and 2 bases had no gene match. Germline assignment: CDR1 LGHNA and CDR2 YSLEER. The CDR3 runs 16 residues. The CDR3 reads CASSQGTGISGNTIYF. In DNA, the CDR3 is TGCGCCAGCAGCCAAGGGACAGGGATCTCTGGAAACACCATATATTTT.

This chain joins TRBV10-3 and TRBJ1-2; D might be TRBD1 (6 bases). The V gene lost 11 bases and the J gene lost 3 bases, with 19 bases spanning the gap. This CDR3 has 14 residues. Per germline, CDR1 ENHRY and CDR2 SYGVKD. Here the CDR3 DNA reads TGTGCCCCCAGTGAGTCGGCAGGGGACTATGGCTACACCTTC. Translation: CAPSESAGDYGYTF.

The chain recombines TRBV20-1 with TRBJ2-7, with unresolved D. This CDR3 region has 13 residues. V lost 1 base, J lost 2 bases, and 9 bases lay in between. Germline CDR1 DFQATT, CDR2 SNEGSKA (reference sequence). In DNA, the CDR3 is TGCAGTGCTAGAGGTGCCTCTGCCTACGAGCAGTACTTC. Protein: CSARGASAYEQYF.

Of note for this clonotype: A read error may account for a junction end that differs from germline. The chain has TRBV18 and TRBJ2-5; a possible D gene is TRBD1 (6 bases). Germline CDR1 reads KGHSH; CDR2 reads LQKENI. The CDR3 loop spans 13 amino acids. The CDR3 nucleotides read TGCGCCAGCAGTACAGGGATCCAAGAGACCCAGTACTTC. As protein: CASSTGIQETQYF.

The chain uses TRBV3-1 and TRBJ2-2; no reliable D call. Trimming stripped 1 base from V and 7 bases from J, with 7 bases between. CDR3 size: 13 residues. From germline, CDR1 is LGHDT and CDR2 YNNKEL (reference sequence). The chain's CDR3 is CASSQADHGELFF. The CDR3 nucleotides read TGTGCCAGCAGCCAAGCGGACCACGGGGAGCTGTTTTTT.

CDR3: CASSQGPTNEKLFF. The CDR3 DNA reads as TGTGCCAGCAGCCAAGGCCCAACTAATGAAAAACTGTTTTTT. V and J are TRBV7-2 and TRBJ1-4, with D unresolved. The V gene lost 5 bases and the J gene lost 0 bases, with 7 bases spanning the gap. Germline values: CDR1 SGHTA, CDR2 FQGNSA. This CDR3 is 14 amino acids long. Full variable domain (outside the CDR3, taken from reference TRBV7-2 and TRBJ1-4): GAGVSQSPSNKVTEKGKDVELRCDPISGHTALYWYRQSLGQGLEFLIYFQGNSAPDKSGLPSDRFSAERTGGSVSTLTIQRTQQEDSAVYLCASSQGPTNEKLFFGSGTQLSVL.